The entry that follows covers one TCR beta chain sequence. The antigen is undetermined. Germline and junction disagree at one end, which may indicate a read error. TCRbeta libraries were built with three rounds of nested PCR, modified from ARM-PCR. TCRdb fed the multiplex PCR reads into MiXCR, producing one record per CDR3 protein. The data show tens of thousands of distinct CDR3 sequences, 60% to 65% seen once. Germline CDR1 reads SGHAT; CDR2 reads FQDESV (reference sequence). CDR3 size: 14 residues. This specimen comes from a study of tumor and adjacent non-tumor tissue in lung cancer. Study-wide results and limits: Patients with more diverse tumor TCRs had worse survival.

The template was RNA from unsorted bulk tissue. This non-tumor lung sample came from over 3 cm beyond the tumor edge. V and J are TRBV11-1 and TRBJ2-5; 9 nucleotides agree with TRBD2. The sequenced sample was distant non-tumor lung tissue. This sequence was found in a woman aged 40 to 49 with non-small cell lung cancer. CDR3 sequence: CASSRRLAEETQYF. The CDR3 DNA follows: TGTGCCAGCAGCAGAAGACTAGCGGAAGAAACCCAGTACTTC.